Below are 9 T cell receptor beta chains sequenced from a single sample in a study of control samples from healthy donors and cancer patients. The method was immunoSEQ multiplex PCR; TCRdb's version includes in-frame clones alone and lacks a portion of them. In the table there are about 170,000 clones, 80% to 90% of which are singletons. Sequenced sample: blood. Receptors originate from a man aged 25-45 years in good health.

The CDR3 loop is CASSGDTQYF. CDR3 DNA: TGTGCCAGCTCAGGGGATACGCAGTATTTT. The rearrangement uses TRBV28 and TRBJ2-3, with D possibly matching TRBD1 (5 bases). CDR3 length: 10 amino acids. Germline CDR1 is MDHEN and CDR2 is SYDVKM. V was pared by 8 bases and J by 6 bases, with 6 bases between.

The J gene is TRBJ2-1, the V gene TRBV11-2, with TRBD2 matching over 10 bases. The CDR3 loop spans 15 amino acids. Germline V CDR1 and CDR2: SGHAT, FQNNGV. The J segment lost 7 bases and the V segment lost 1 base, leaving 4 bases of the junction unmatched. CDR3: CASSLVAGLANEQFF. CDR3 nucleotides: TGTGCCAGCAGCTTAGTGGCGGGACTAGCGAATGAGCAGTTCTTC.

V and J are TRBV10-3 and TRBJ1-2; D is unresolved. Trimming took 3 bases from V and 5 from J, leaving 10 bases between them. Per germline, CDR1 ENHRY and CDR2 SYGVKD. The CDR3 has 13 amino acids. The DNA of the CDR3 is TGTGCCATCAGTGAAAAAGGGAATTATGGCTACACCTTC. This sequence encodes CAISEKGNYGYTF.

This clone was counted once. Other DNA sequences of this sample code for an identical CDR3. This CDR3 is CASSEGGLVNTGELFF. CDR3 nucleotide sequence: TGTGCCAGCAGTGAGGGGGGACTAGTTAACACCGGGGAGCTGTTTTTT. V is TRBV2 and J is TRBJ2-2, with TRBD2 matching over 8 bases. The CDR3 covers 16 residues. The trim removed 3 bases at V and 2 bases at J, leaving 5 bases unmatched. CDR1 is SNHLY, CDR2 FYNNEI, per germline.

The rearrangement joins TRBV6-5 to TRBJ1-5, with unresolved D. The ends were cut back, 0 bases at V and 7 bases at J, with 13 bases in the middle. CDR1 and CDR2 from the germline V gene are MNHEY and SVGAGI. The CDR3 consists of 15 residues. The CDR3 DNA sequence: TGTGCCAGCAGTTACTCAATCGGCAGTCACCAGCCCCAGCATTTT. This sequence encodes CASSYSIGSHQPQHF.

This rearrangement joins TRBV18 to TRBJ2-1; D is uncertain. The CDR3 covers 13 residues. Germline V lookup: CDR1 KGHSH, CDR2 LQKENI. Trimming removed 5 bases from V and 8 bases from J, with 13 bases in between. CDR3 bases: TGTGCCAGCTCATACCTAGTCTCCCATGAGCAGTTCTTC. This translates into CASSYLVSHEQFF.

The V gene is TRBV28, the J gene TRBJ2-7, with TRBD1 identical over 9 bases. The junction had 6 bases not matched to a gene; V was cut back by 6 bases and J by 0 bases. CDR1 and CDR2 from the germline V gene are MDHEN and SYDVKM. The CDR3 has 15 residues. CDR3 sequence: CASSPGQGLSYEQYF. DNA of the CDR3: TGTGCCAGCAGCCCAGGACAGGGGCTCTCCTACGAGCAGTACTTC.

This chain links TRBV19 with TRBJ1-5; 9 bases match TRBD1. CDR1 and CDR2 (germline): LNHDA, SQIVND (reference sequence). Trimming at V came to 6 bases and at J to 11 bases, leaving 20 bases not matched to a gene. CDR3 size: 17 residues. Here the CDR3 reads CASRPGQGQFSSRAQHF. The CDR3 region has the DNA TGTGCCAGTAGACCGGGACAGGGCCAATTCAGTTCCAGGGCCCAGCATTTT.

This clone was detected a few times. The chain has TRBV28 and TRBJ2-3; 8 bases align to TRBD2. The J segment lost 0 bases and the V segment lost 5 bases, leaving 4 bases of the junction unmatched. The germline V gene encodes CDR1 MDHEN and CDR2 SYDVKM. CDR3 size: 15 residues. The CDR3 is CASSGSGGSTDTQYF. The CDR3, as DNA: TGTGCCAGCAGTGGAAGCGGGGGCAGCACAGATACGCAGTATTTT.